This T cell receptor (beta chain) was sequenced during a study of vaccination and CD4 T cells after COVID-19. At the level of the study: The convalescent population consisted of six males and four females, two of whom were of Hispanic ethnicity.

An Oncomine TCR Beta short-read assay was used to sequence the DNA from cultured CD4+ T cells. TCRdb fed the PCR reads into MiXCR, producing one record per CDR3 protein. The sample carries thousands of distinct CDR3 sequences, 39% recorded once. Stated treatment: roughly 11-day PBMC culture with coronavirus spike peptide pools or control peptides (ViraFEST assay). Researchers collected the unexposed donor's CD4+ T cells before the COVID-19 pandemic (2011-2018). Of note for this clonotype: Its antigen is not known.

Sequences were obtained from CD4+ T cells from blood, cultured in vitro. The sequence was collected from a human donor in good health.

CDR3 in amino acids: CSAPQIGRVSTDTQYF. The CDR3, as DNA: TGCAGTGCCCCCCAAATCGGGAGAGTTAGCACAGATACGCAGTATTTT. The chain carries TRBV20-1 and TRBJ2-3; D perhaps matches TRBD2 (6 bases). Per the germline V gene, CDR1 is DFQATT and CDR2 is SNEGSKA (reference sequence). Trimming left V 6 bases short and J 0 bases short, with 19 bases between. CDR3 length: 16 residues.